This T cell receptor (beta chain) stems from a study of metastatic and nonmetastatic thyroid tumors. CDR3 length: 11 residues. Germline V gene data show CDR1 as LNHDA and CDR2 as SQIVND (reference sequence). Between the trimmed V and J ends, which lost 7 bases and 5 bases, there was a span of 6 bases. TCRdb re-called the PCR reads via MiXCR. This sample has 45,000 or so clones, with approximately 15% found just once. This clone was counted ten times or more. No patient had received any treatment before thyroid surgery. The TCR originated in a female donor with papillary thyroid cancer or a benign thyroid nodule (not recorded which). Some clones in this sample may be carry-over from other donors' samples. V gene TRBV19 combines with J gene TRBJ2-1; D is unclear. Sample: blood. Here the CDR3 reads CASTDNNEQFF. The CDR3 DNA follows: TGTGCCAGTACTGATAACAATGAGCAGTTCTTC. The full variable domain, its missing parts supplied by reference TRBV19 and TRBJ2-1, is DGGITQSPKYLFRKEGQNVTLSCEQNLNHDAMYWYRQDPGQGLRLIYYSQIVNDFQKGDIAEGYSVSREKKESFPLTVTSAQKNPTAFYLCASTDNNEQFFGPGTRLTVL.